These 27 T cell receptor beta chains came from one sample sequenced in a study of sequential checkpoint blockade in melanoma (dated by TCRdb to between 2018 and 2021). The treatment or condition label on this specimen signifies: randomized to nivolumab then ipilimumab (arm A) or the reverse (arm B). Libraries were built with the immunoSEQ multiplex PCR assay. What TCRdb holds here is the immuneACCESS table cut down to in-frame rearrangements. Part of the clones is not present; checked against another copy, under half of the missing clones reflect an unresolved V gene, and the others are unexplained. This sample has approximately 19,000 clones in its table, and 60% to 75% of those were observed once. 4.5% to 5.5% of the sample is held by the ten biggest clonotypes. The material sequenced was tumor tissue (inferred from file names), taken from a patient given nivolumab and ipilimumab in sequence. The receptors here all came from a human donor with melanoma.

The V and J genes are TRBV10-2 and TRBJ2-7; D may be TRBD2 (5 bases). The V end lost 0 bases, the J end lost 3 bases, and 12 bases lay between the germline ends. Germline V lookup: CDR1 WSHSY, CDR2 SAAADI. There are 15 residues in the CDR3. DNA for the CDR3: TGCGCCAGCAGTGAGTCTCCAGCGGATGACTACGAGCAGTACTTC. Translated, it gives CASSESPADDYEQYF.

CDR3 sequence reads: CASSLRTVKETQYF. The CDR3 nucleotides read TGTGCCAGCAGCTTACGGACAGTTAAAGAGACCCAGTACTTC. The chain joins TRBV11-1 to TRBJ2-5, with a possible D match to TRBD1 (6 bases). Trimming removed 2 bases at V and 3 bases at J, with 10 bases between. This CDR3 spans 14 amino acids. CDR1 is SGHAT, CDR2 FQDESV, per germline (reference sequence).

The chain uses TRBV2 and TRBJ2-7, with a tentative D call TRBD2 (6 bases). The length of the CDR3 is 14 residues. Germline V gene data show CDR1 as SNHLY and CDR2 as FYNNEI. With 10 bases removed from V and 5 bases from J, the gap between germline ends came to 21 bases. CDR3 DNA sequence: TGTGCCACGATTTCCCCGGCGGGGCACAACGAGCAGTACTTC. It encodes CATISPAGHNEQYF.

This clone came up a few times. The chain joins TRBV15 to TRBJ1-2; D uncertain. This CDR3 has 18 amino acids. Trimming took off 0 bases at V and 5 bases at J, with 22 bases between the two ends. Germline-derived CDR1 and CDR2 are LNHNV and YYDKDF (reference sequence). CDR3 in amino acids: CATSRDILDASSPYGYTF. DNA of the CDR3: TGTGCCACCAGCAGAGACATCCTGGACGCCAGTAGTCCGTATGGCTACACCTTC.

The chain employs TRBV6-7 and TRBJ2-2; TRBD1 or TRBD2 may be the D gene (6 bases each). TRBV6-7 is reported as an ORF; its role is uncertain. The CDR3 consists of 16 residues. V was clipped by 7 bases and J by 3 bases, with 18 bases between them. CDR3: CASTLEGGSYTGELFF. CDR3 nucleotides: TGTGCCAGCACTCTAGAGGGGGGCAGCTACACCGGGGAGCTGTTTTTT.

This clone showed up just once. The V and J genes are TRBV10-2 and TRBJ1-5; 10 bases align to TRBD1. Germline V lookup: CDR1 WSHSY, CDR2 SAAADI. The CDR3 extends over 15 amino acids. Losses at the gene ends were 7 bases for V and 6 bases for J; bases not matched to a gene: 9. CDR3 nucleotide sequence: TGCGCCAGCATGGGGGACAGGGGAGGCGGTCAGCCCCAGCATTTT. Protein sequence: CASMGDRGGGQPQHF.

This sequence joins TRBV19 and TRBJ1-4, with no clear D. In germline, CDR1 is LNHDA, CDR2 SQIVND (reference sequence). CDR3 length equals 13 residues. The V and J ends lost 1 base and 6 bases respectively, with 6 bases between them. The DNA for the CDR3 is TGTGCCAGTAGTATAGCCGGGGATGAAAAACTGTTTTTT. Translation gives CASSIAGDEKLFF.

The gene calls are TRBV18 and TRBJ2-7; the match to TRBD1 covers 7 bases. The CDR3 runs to 13 residues. Trimming at V came to 2 bases and at J to 5 bases, leaving 3 bases not matched to a gene. The V gene's germline CDR1 is KGHSH and CDR2 LQKENI. The CDR3 here is CASSPSGGHEQYF. The CDR3 DNA sequence: TGTGCCAGCTCACCATCAGGGGGACACGAGCAGTACTTC.

The genes are TRBV6-8 and TRBJ2-2, with a tentative D call TRBD2 (7 bases). The ends were cut back, 8 bases at V and 0 bases at J, with 13 bases in the middle. The V gene's germline CDR1 is MNHGY and CDR2 SAAAGT. The CDR3 spans 15 residues. The CDR3 here is CASGRGGANTGELFF. The CDR3 nucleotides are TGTGCCAGCGGACGAGGGGGGGCGAACACCGGGGAGCTGTTTTTT.

This chain links TRBV5-1 with TRBJ2-7; perhaps D is TRBD1 or TRBD2 (5 bases each). The germline V and J ends were trimmed by 4 bases and 9 bases, with 26 bases remaining between them. The germline gives CDR1 SGHRS, CDR2 YFSETQ. The CDR3 runs to 16 residues. DNA for the CDR3: TGCGCCAGCAGCCTGGACCTCAGGGATAGCGATTCGAGGCAGTACTTC. Translating gives CASSLDLRDSDSRQYF. Looking up the rest from reference TRBV5-1 and TRBJ2-7 gives the full variable domain: KAGVTQTPRYLIKTRGQQVTLSCSPISGHRSVSWYQQTPGQGLQFLFEYFSETQRNKGNFPGRFSGRQFSNSRSEMNVSTLELGDSALYLCASSLDLRDSDSRQYFGPGTRLTVT.

This chain joins TRBV27 and TRBJ1-4; no reliable D call. The CDR3 totals 13 residues. Germline-derived CDR1 and CDR2 are MNHEY and SMNVEV (reference sequence). The ends were cut back, 4 bases at V and 4 bases at J, with 7 bases in the middle. This CDR3 reads CASSWSDNEKLFF. The DNA of the CDR3 is TGTGCCAGCAGTTGGAGCGATAATGAAAAACTGTTTTTT.

The chain recombines TRBV19 with TRBJ1-5, with D perhaps TRBD1 (6 bases). V was cut by 5 bases and J by 7 bases, with 21 bases left in between. The CDR3 loop spans 16 amino acids. Germline values: CDR1 LNHDA, CDR2 SQIVND (reference sequence). The CDR3 DNA reads TGTGCCAGTAGTTTATCCAATCGGGGGGCCCGACAGCCCCAGCATTTT. Its protein product is CASSLSNRGARQPQHF.

This clone was counted a few times. This chain joins TRBV30 and TRBJ1-2; TRBD1 might be the D (6 bases). The germline gives CDR1 GTSNPN, CDR2 SVGIG (reference sequence). V dropped 0 bases and J dropped 7 bases, with 15 bases sitting between them. The CDR3 covers 14 residues. The CDR3 spells CAWSVGQGIGGYTF. Written as DNA, the CDR3 is TGTGCCTGGAGTGTAGGGCAGGGGATAGGTGGCTACACCTTC.

This clone occurred a few times. The chain has TRBV14 and TRBJ2-5; 9 bases agree with TRBD2. This CDR3 contains 14 residues. CDR1 and CDR2 (germline): SGHDN, FVKESK. The V segment lost 1 base and the J segment 12 bases; nucleotides outside the gene matches: 9. CDR3: CASSQGKYSGGEYF. In DNA, the CDR3 is TGTGCCAGCAGCCAAGGGAAATATAGCGGGGGCGAGTACTTC.

The V call is TRBV6-9, the J call TRBJ1-5; no definite D call. From germline, CDR1 is MNHGY and CDR2 SVAAGI. CDR3 length: 16 residues. The V and J ends lost 6 bases and 6 bases respectively, with 21 bases between them. CDR3 in amino acids: CASSPGPGKGSQPQHF. In DNA form, the CDR3 reads TGTGCCAGCAGCCCTGGACCGGGTAAAGGGAGTCAGCCCCAGCATTTT.

In this sample, this clone turned up once. The chain carries TRBV18 and TRBJ1-5; D is uncertain. V shed 3 bases and J shed 0 bases, with 6 bases lying between them. Germline CDR1 reads KGHSH; CDR2 reads LQKENI. CDR3 length: 14 residues. This CDR3 is CASSPNYSNQPQHF. The CDR3 region has the DNA TGTGCCAGCTCACCCAACTATAGCAATCAGCCCCAGCATTTT. Drawing the rest from reference TRBV18 and TRBJ1-5, the complete variable domain is NAGVMQNPRHLVRRRGQEARLRCSPMKGHSHVYWYRQLPEEGLKFMVYLQKENIIDESGMPKERFSAEFPKEGPSILRIQQVVRGDSAAYFCASSPNYSNQPQHFGDGTRLSIL.

The chain couples TRBV28 to TRBJ1-5; D is unresolved. The CDR3 length is 16 residues. V lost 0 bases to trimming and J lost 0 bases, with 9 bases between them. CDR1 and CDR2 from the germline V gene are MDHEN and SYDVKM. CDR3 nucleotides: TGTGCCAGCAGTTTATGGACCGGGGTTAGCAATCAGCCCCAGCATTTT. It yields the protein CASSLWTGVSNQPQHF.

This rearrangement joins TRBV10-1 to TRBJ2-1; the D gene is possibly TRBD1 (6 bases). Germline CDR1 is WNHNN and CDR2 is SYGVQD (reference sequence). V lost 3 bases and J 9 bases, leaving 12 bases between the germline ends. The CDR3 covers 13 residues. The CDR3 DNA follows: TGCGCCAGCAGTGAAGGGCAGGGGACTGAGCAGTTCTTC. It codes for CASSEGQGTEQFF.

This clone is large (0.1 to 1%) within its sample. This rearrangement joins TRBV6-8 to TRBJ2-5; 9 bases align to TRBD2. The CDR3 is made up of 18 amino acids. Losses at the gene ends were 8 bases for V and 5 bases for J; bases not matched to a gene: 21. CDR1 MNHGY and CDR2 SAAAGT come from the germline V gene. In DNA form, the CDR3 reads TGTGCCAGCTCTACAGACTCTAGCGGGGATTCATGGGATGAGACCCAGTACTTC. Its translation: CASSTDSSGDSWDETQYF.

This clone was counted only a few times. The chain carries TRBV6-8 and TRBJ1-4, with 7 bases identical to TRBD1. Trimming at V came to 6 bases and at J to 7 bases, leaving 11 bases not matched to a gene. CDR1 and CDR2 from the germline V gene are MNHGY and SAAAGT. CDR3 size: 15 residues. CDR3 loop: CASRPARTGGEKLFF. The DNA of the CDR3 is TGTGCCAGCAGACCCGCCCGGACAGGCGGTGAAAAACTGTTTTTT.

The chain couples TRBV11-3 to TRBJ1-1, with D perhaps matching TRBD1 (5 bases). The length of the CDR3 is 14 residues. Germline V lookup: CDR1 SGHNT, CDR2 YENEEA. V gave up 5 bases and J gave up 5 bases, with 15 bases separating them. CDR3 DNA sequence: TGTGCCAGCAGCCCACAGAGGGGTGTTACTGAAGCTTTCTTT. As protein: CASSPQRGVTEAFF.

This chain joins TRBV6-8 and TRBJ2-2; D ambiguous. V dropped 7 bases and J dropped 1 base, with 10 bases sitting between them. Germline V lookup: CDR1 MNHGY, CDR2 SAAAGT. CDR3 length: 14 residues. The CDR3 sequence is CASKRVRNTGELFF. As DNA, the CDR3 is TGTGCCAGCAAAAGGGTGAGGAACACCGGGGAGCTGTTTTTT.

The chain has TRBV28 and TRBJ2-4; D call uncertain. From germline, CDR1 is MDHEN and CDR2 SYDVKM. V lost 7 bases, J lost 6 bases, and 13 bases lay in between. The length of the CDR3 is 13 residues. CDR3 region: CASTYLLGNIQYF. The CDR3 coding sequence is TGTGCCAGCACCTATCTACTGGGAAACATTCAGTACTTC.

This clone was recorded only once. The V call is TRBV15, the J call TRBJ2-5; D may be TRBD1 (6 bases). Looked up from germline, CDR1 is LNHNV and CDR2 is YYDKDF (reference sequence). V was shortened by 0 bases and J by 3 bases, with 11 bases between the two germline ends. The CDR3 sequence is 15 residues long. The CDR3 nucleotides read TGTGCCACCAGCAGAGATCAAGGGGGAGAAGAGACCCAGTACTTC. It is translated as CATSRDQGGEETQYF.

The chain combines TRBV7-7 with TRBJ2-1; 9 nucleotides agree with TRBD2. V trimming: 1 base; J trimming: 8 bases; junction bases outside the gene matches: 6. This CDR3 is built from 15 residues. Germline V gene data show CDR1 as SSHAT and CDR2 as FNYEAQ (reference sequence). The DNA of the CDR3 is TGTGCCAGCAGCTTAGGGAGCGGGAGGACCCATGAGCAGTTCTTC. It specifies CASSLGSGRTHEQFF.

This clone was observed a few times. The read ends 1 residue shy of where the CDR3 ends; the end is completed using the germline J gene. The chain has TRBV10-3 and TRBJ1-2; 7 nucleotides align to TRBD1. Losses at the gene ends were 0 bases for V and 1 base for J; bases not matched to a gene: 2. Looked up from germline, CDR1 is ENHRY and CDR2 is SYGVKD. The CDR3 length is 15 residues. Incomplete CDR3 DNA: TGTGCCATCAGTGAGTCGGGACAGCATAACTATGGCTACACC. The encoded protein is CAISESGQHNYGYT. The CDR3 reads in full as CAISESGQHNYGYTF.

The J gene is TRBJ1-4, the V gene TRBV28; D is unclear. Germline V gene lookup returns CDR1 MDHEN and CDR2 SYDVKM. Trimming removed 0 bases at V and 3 bases at J, with 2 bases between. This CDR3 is built from 13 residues. Here the CDR3 DNA reads TGTGCCAGCAGTTTATGGGCTAATGAAAAACTGTTTTTT. Its translation is CASSLWANEKLFF.